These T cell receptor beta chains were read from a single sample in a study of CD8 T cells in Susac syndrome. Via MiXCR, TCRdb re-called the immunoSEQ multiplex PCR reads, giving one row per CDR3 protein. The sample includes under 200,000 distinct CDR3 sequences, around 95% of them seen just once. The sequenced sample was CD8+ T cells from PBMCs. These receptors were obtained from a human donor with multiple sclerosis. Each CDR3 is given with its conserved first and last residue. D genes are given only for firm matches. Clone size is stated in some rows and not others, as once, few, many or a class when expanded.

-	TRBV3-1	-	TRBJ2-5	TGTGCCAGCAGCCCTCAACAGGGAGCTCAAGAGACCCAGTACTTC	CASSPQQGAQETQYF
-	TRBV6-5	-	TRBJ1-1	TGTGCCAGCAGTTACGATGCGTTTGGCTCTGAAGCTTTCTTT	CASSYDAFGSEAFF
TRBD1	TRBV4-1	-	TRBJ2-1	TGCGCCAGCAGCCTGGGACAGGGGAAGAATGAGCAGTTCTTC	CASSLGQGKNEQFF
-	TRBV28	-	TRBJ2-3	TGTGCCATCCCCCGTCGTGCTACGCAGTATTTT	CAIPRRATQYF
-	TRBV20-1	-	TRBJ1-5	TGCAGTGCTAGTGGCGGTAGCAATCAGCCCCAGCATTTT	CSASGGSNQPQHF
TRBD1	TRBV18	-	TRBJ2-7	TGTGCCAGCTCACTTCCGAGACAGGGATCCTACGAGCAGTACTTC	CASSLPRQGSYEQYF
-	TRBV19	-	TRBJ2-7	TGTGCCAGTACCCCTACCCAAAAGCGGCAGTATCACGAGCAGTACTTC	CASTPTQKRQYHEQYF
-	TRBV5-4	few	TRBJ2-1	TGTGCCAGCAGCTTGTGGGGGGCCGAGGAGTTCTTC	CASSLWGAEEFF
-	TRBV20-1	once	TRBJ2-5	TGCAGTGCTCCCGGATGGGAGACCCAGTACTTC	CSAPGWETQYF
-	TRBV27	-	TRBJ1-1	TGTGCCGTCCTCAGGGCAACTGAAGCTTTCTTT	CAVLRATEAFF
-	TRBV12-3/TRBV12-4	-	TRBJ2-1	TGTGCCAGCAGTTTTCGCGGGGGCGTTTACAATGAGCAGTTCTTC	CASSFRGGVYNEQFF
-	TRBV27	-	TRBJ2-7	TGTGCCAGCCGCACACCCGCACTAGCTACCCCCCCCTACGAGCAGTACTTC	CASRTPALATPPYEQYF